This T cell receptor beta chain comes out of a study of cytomegalovirus exposure and HLA in healthy donors. This clone has just one count. 13 Jbeta primers and 60 Vbeta primers were used for the PCR. Sequencing used immunoSEQ multiplex PCR; TCRdb keeps in-frame clones, though not all of them. Of over 80,000 clones in the sample, 73% are singletons; the top ten hold 3.5% to 4.5%. J lost 3 bases, V lost 3 bases, and 8 bases had no gene match. The CDR3 is 17 amino acids. Per germline, CDR1 ENHRY and CDR2 SYGVKD. The gene calls are TRBV10-3 and TRBJ1-5; 10 nucleotides agree with TRBD1. Sequenced: PBMCs. This receptor was taken from a man aged 40-49 years in good health and CMV-seronegative. The CDR3 reads CAISDSGTGALNQPQHF. The CDR3 region has the DNA TGTGCCATCAGTGACTCTGGGACAGGGGCCCTCAATCAGCCCCAGCATTTT.